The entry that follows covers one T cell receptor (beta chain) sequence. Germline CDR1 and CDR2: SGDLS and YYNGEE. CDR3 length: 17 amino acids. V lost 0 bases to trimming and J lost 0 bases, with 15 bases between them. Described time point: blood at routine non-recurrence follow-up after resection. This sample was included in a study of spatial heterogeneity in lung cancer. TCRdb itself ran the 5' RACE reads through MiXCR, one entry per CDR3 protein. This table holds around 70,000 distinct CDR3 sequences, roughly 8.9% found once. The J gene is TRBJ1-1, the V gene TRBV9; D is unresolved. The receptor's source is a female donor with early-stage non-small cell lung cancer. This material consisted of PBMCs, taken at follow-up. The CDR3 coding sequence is TGTGCCAGCAGCGTAGGTCATAACTCCGCGTTGAACACTGAAGCTTTCTTT. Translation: CASSVGHNSALNTEAFF.